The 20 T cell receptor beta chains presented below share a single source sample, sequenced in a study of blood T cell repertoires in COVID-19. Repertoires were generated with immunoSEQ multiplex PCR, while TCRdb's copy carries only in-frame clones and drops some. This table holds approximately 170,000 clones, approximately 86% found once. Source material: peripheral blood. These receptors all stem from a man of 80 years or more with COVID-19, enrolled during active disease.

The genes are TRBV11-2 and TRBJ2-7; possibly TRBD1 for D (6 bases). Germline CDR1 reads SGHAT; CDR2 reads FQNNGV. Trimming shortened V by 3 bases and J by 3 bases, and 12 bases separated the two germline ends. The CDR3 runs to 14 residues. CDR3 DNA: TGTGCCAGCAGCTTCGGGACAACTCTCTACGAGCAGTACTTC. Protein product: CASSFGTTLYEQYF.

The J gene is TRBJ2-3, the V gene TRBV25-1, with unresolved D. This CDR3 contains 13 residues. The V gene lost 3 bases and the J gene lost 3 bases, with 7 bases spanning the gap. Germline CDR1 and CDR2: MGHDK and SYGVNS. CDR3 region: CASSDDITDTQYF. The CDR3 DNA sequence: TGTGCCAGCAGTGACGACATAACAGATACGCAGTATTTT.

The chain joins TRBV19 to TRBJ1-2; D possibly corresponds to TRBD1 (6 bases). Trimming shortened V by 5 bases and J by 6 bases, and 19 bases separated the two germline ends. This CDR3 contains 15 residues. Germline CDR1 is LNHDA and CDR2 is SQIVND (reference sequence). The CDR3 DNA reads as TGTGCCAGTAGTCGCAATTGGGGGCGAGTGGATGGCTACACCTTC. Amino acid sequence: CASSRNWGRVDGYTF.

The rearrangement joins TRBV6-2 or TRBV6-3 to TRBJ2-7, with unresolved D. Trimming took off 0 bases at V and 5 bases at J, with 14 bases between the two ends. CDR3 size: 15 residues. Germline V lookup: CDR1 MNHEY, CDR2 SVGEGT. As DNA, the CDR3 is TGTGCCAGCAGTTACTCGGCGGTTACTGCCGACGAGCAGTACTTC. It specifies CASSYSAVTADEQYF.

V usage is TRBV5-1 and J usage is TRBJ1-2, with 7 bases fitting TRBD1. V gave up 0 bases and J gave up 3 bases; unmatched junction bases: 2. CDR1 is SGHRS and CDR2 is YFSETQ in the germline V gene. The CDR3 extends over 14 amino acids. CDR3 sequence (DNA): TGCGCCAGCAGCTTGGCCCAGGGGGACTATGGCTACACCTTC. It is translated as CASSLAQGDYGYTF.

CDR3 sequence (DNA): TGTGCCAGCAGCTTTGGGGACAGGGCCTATGGCTACACCTTC. Translating gives CASSFGDRAYGYTF. The chain joins TRBV28 to TRBJ1-2, with 9 bases aligning to TRBD1. The V gene's germline CDR1 is MDHEN and CDR2 SYDVKM. V lost 6 bases, J lost 4 bases, and 6 bases stayed unmatched. The CDR3 is 14 amino acids.

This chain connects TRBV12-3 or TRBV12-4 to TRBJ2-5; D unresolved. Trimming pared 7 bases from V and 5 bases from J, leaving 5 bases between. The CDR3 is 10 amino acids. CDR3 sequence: CASTCETQYF. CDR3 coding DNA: TGTGCCAGCACCTGTGAGACCCAGTACTTC.

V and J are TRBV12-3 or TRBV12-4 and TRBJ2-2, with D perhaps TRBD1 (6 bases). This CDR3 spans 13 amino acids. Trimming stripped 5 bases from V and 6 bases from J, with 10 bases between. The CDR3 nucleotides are TGTGCCAGCAGTACAAGGGGGTCCGGGGAGCTGTTTTTT. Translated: CASSTRGSGELFF.

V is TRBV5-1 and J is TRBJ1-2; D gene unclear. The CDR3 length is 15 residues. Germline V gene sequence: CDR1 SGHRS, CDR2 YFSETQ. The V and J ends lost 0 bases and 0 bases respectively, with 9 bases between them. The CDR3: CASSLDAGTNYGYTF. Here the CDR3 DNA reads TGCGCCAGCAGCTTGGATGCAGGAACTAACTATGGCTACACCTTC.

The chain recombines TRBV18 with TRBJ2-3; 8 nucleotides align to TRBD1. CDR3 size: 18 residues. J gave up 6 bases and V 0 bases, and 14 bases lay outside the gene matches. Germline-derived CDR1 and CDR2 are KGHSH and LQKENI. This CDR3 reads CASSPPVRLGTGGDTQYF. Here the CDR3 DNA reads TGTGCCAGCTCACCACCTGTACGACTCGGGACAGGAGGGGATACGCAGTATTTT.

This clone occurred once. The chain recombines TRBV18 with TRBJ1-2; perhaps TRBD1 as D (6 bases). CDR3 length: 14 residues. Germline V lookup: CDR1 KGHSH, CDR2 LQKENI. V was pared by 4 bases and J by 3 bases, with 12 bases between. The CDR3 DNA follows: TGTGCCAGCTCACAGGACAGACCCTACTATGGCTACACCTTC. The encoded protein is CASSQDRPYYGYTF.

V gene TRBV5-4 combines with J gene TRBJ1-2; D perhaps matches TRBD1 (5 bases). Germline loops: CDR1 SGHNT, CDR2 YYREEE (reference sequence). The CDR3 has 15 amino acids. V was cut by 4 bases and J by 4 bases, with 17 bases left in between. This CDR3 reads CASSPERRVGYGYTF. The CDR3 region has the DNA TGTGCCAGCAGCCCCGAACGCAGGGTCGGCTATGGCTACACCTTC.

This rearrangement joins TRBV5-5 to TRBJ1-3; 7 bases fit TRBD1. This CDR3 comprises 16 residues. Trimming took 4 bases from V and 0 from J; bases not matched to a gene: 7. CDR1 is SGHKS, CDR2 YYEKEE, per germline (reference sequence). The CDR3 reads CASSLLGQNSGNTIYF. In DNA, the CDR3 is TGTGCCAGCAGCCTGCTGGGACAGAACTCTGGAAACACCATATATTTT.

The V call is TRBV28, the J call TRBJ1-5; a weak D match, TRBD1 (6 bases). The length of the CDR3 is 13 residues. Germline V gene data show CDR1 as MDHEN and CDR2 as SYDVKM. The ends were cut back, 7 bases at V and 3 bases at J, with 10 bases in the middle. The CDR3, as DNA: TGTGCCAGCAACGGACAGTACAATCAGCCCCAGCATTTT. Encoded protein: CASNGQYNQPQHF.

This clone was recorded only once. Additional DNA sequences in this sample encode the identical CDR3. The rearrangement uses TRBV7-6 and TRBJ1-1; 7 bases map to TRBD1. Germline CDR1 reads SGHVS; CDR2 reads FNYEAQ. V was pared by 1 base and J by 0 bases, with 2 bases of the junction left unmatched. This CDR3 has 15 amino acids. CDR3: CASSLGQGMNTEAFF. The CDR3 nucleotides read TGTGCCAGCAGCTTAGGACAGGGAATGAACACTGAAGCTTTCTTT.

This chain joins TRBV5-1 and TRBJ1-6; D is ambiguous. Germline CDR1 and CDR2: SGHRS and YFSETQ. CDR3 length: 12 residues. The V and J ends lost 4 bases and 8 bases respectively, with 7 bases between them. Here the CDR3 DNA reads TGCGCCAGCAGCACTATCGATTCACCCCTCCACTTT. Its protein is CASSTIDSPLHF.

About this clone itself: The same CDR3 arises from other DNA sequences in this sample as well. CDR3 residues: CASSPTGDTEAFF. Written as DNA, the CDR3 is TGTGCCAGCTCACCAACAGGGGACACTGAAGCTTTCTTT. J is TRBJ1-1 and V is TRBV18, with 7 bases aligning to TRBD1. Germline assignment: CDR1 KGHSH and CDR2 LQKENI. The ends lost 2 bases at V and 3 bases at J; junction bases unmatched: 0. The CDR3 loop spans 13 amino acids.

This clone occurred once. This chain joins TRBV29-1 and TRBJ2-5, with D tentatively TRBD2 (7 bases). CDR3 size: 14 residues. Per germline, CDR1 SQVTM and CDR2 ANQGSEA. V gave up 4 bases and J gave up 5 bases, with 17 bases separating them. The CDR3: CSVAGGPRKETQYF. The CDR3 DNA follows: TGCAGCGTTGCGGGGGGCCCGCGGAAGGAGACCCAGTACTTC. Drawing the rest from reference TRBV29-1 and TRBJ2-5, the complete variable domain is SAVISQKPSRDICQRGTSLTIQCQVDSQVTMMFWYRQQPGQSLTLIATANQGSEATYESGFVIDKFPISRPNLTFSTLTVSNMSPEDSSIYLCSVAGGPRKETQYFGPGTRLLVL.

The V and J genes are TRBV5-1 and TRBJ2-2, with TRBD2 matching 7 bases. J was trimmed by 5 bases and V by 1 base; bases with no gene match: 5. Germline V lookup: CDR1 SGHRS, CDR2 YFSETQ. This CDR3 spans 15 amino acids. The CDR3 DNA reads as TGCGCCAGCAGCTTGAGGGCGGGGGAAACCGGGGAGCTGTTTTTT. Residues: CASSLRAGETGELFF.

The CDR3 spells CASSNGQGPYGYTF. The CDR3 DNA is TGTGCCAGCAGCAATGGACAGGGCCCCTATGGCTACACCTTC. This chain uses TRBV7-2 with TRBJ1-2; 8 nucleotides match TRBD1. The trim removed 5 bases at V and 4 bases at J, leaving 6 bases unmatched. The CDR3 covers 14 residues. Germline CDR1 reads SGHTA; CDR2 reads FQGNSA.